This T cell receptor (beta chain) was documented in a study of T-cell reconstitution after alpha-beta-depleted transplantation in children. Study findings and constraints: In patients about two months after transplant, alpha-beta T cells reportedly arose from several hundred expanded graft clones.

Only a few counts were recorded for this clonotype. Its antigen is not known. Preparation of the TCRbeta library involved a method that used unique molecular identifiers. A single record per CDR3 protein comes from TCRdb applying MiXCR to the PCR reads. This table has fewer than 550,000 distinct CDR3 sequences, about an eighth appearing once. CDR1 is KGHSH and CDR2 is LQKENI in the germline V gene. The CDR3 has 17 residues. V lost 6 bases, J lost 4 bases, and 15 bases stayed unmatched. V gene TRBV18 combines with J gene TRBJ2-5, with 9 positions matching TRBD1. Here the sequenced sample was PBMCs, mostly from graft donor cells, taken 180 days after TCRalphabeta/CD19-depleted stem cell transplant. The sequence derives from a female patient aged 2 to 10 who had a stem cell transplant for aplastic anemia, so the T cells may come from the graft donor. The CDR3, as DNA: TGTGCCAGCTCCGCCGGGACAGGGAGAATCGGTCGAGAGACCCAGTACTTC. Amino acids: CASSAGTGRIGRETQYF.